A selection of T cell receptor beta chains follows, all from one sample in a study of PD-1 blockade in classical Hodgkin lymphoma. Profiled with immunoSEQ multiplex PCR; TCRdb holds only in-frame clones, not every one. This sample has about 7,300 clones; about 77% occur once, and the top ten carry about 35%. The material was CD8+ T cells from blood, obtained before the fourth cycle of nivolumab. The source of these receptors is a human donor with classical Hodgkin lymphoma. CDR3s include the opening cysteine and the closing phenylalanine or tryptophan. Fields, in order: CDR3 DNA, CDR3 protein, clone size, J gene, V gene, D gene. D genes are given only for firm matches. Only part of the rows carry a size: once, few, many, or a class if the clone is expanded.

cdr3_nt: TGCGCCAGCAGCCAGACGGGACGGCTCTCTGGGGCCAACGTCCTGACTTTC
cdr3_aa: CASSQTGRLSGANVLTF
clone_size: .
j_call: TRBJ2-6
v_call: TRBV5-1
d_call: .

cdr3_nt: TGTGCCAGCAGTTTATTGGCAGGGGGTGAGCAGTACTTC
cdr3_aa: CASSLLAGGEQYF
clone_size: .
j_call: TRBJ2-7
v_call: TRBV28
d_call: TRBD1

cdr3_nt: TGTGCCAGCAGCCGACAGACAGGTAACCCCTCCTACGAGCAGTACTTC
cdr3_aa: CASSRQTGNPSYEQYF
clone_size: .
j_call: TRBJ2-7
v_call: TRBV7-8
d_call: .

cdr3_nt: TGTGCCAGCACCTCCCGATACCAGACACAAGAGACCCAGTACTTC
cdr3_aa: CASTSRYQTQETQYF
clone_size: .
j_call: TRBJ2-5
v_call: TRBV5-6
d_call: .

cdr3_nt: TGTGCCAGCAGCGCCCTCCGGGAGGGCCCTCAAGATACGCAGTATTTT
cdr3_aa: CASSALREGPQDTQYF
clone_size: .
j_call: TRBJ2-3
v_call: TRBV9
d_call: TRBD2

cdr3_nt: TGTGCCAGCAGCGTGGGACTAGAAGGCGTCTACGAGCAGTACTTC
cdr3_aa: CASSVGLEGVYEQYF
clone_size: .
j_call: TRBJ2-7
v_call: TRBV9
d_call: TRBD2

cdr3_nt: TGTGCCAGCAGTGTTACGGGGGTGAGAATGAATGAAAAACTGTTTTTT
cdr3_aa: CASSVTGVRMNEKLFF
clone_size: .
j_call: TRBJ1-4
v_call: TRBV28
d_call: .

cdr3_nt: TGTGCCAGCAGTTACTCGACAGCGCTCGGGACCCAGCATTTT
cdr3_aa: CASSYSTALGTQHF
clone_size: .
j_call: TRBJ1-5
v_call: TRBV6-5
d_call: .

cdr3_nt: TGTGCCAGCAGTGAACAGGGCCCCTACGAGCAGTACTTC
cdr3_aa: CASSEQGPYEQYF
clone_size: .
j_call: TRBJ2-7
v_call: TRBV6-1
d_call: .

cdr3_nt: TGTGCCAGCAGTTACTCGGGTGGGACTAATGAAAAACTGTTTTTT
cdr3_aa: CASSYSGGTNEKLFF
clone_size: once
j_call: TRBJ1-4
v_call: TRBV6-5
d_call: .

cdr3_nt: TGTGCCAGCAGTCGGAACACCGGGGAGCTGTTTTTT
cdr3_aa: CASSRNTGELFF
clone_size: once
j_call: TRBJ2-2
v_call: TRBV9
d_call: .

cdr3_nt: TGTGCCTGGAGTATACACGCCGGGACGTACTATACGCAGTATTTT
cdr3_aa: CAWSIHAGTYYTQYF
clone_size: .
j_call: TRBJ2-3
v_call: TRBV30
d_call: .

cdr3_nt: TGTGCCAGTAGTATAGACTTCCCAGGGGGAGTCAAAAACATTCAGTACTTC
cdr3_aa: CASSIDFPGGVKNIQYF
clone_size: .
j_call: TRBJ2-4
v_call: TRBV19
d_call: TRBD1

cdr3_nt: TGTGCCAGCAGTGAAGGGCCGGGGACCTACGAGCAGTACTTC
cdr3_aa: CASSEGPGTYEQYF
clone_size: .
j_call: TRBJ2-7
v_call: TRBV6-1
d_call: .

cdr3_nt: TGCGCCAGCAGCCAAGATCCGGGCCAGACCGCCAATGAGCAGTTCTTC
cdr3_aa: CASSQDPGQTANEQFF
clone_size: few
j_call: TRBJ2-1
v_call: TRBV5-1
d_call: .

cdr3_nt: TGTGCCAGCAGTTATTCTGAGACGACAGGGTCCAGAGCTTTCTTT
cdr3_aa: CASSYSETTGSRAFF
clone_size: .
j_call: TRBJ1-1
v_call: TRBV6-6
d_call: TRBD1